The 2 T cell receptor beta chains below come from one sample, sequenced in a study of breast tumors, draining lymph nodes, adjacent tissues. TCRdb called the multiplex PCR reads again in MiXCR, with one record for every CDR3 protein. The table has nearly 110,000 distinct CDR3 sequences, 30% seen once. Axillary draining lymph nodes of breast cancer patients supplied the node samples. Material: axillary lymph node tissue. The receptors stem from a female donor with breast cancer. Some clones in this sample may be carry-over from other donors' samples.

This clonotype was counted ten times or more. The rearrangement uses TRBV11-2 and TRBJ2-3; 7 nucleotides line up with TRBD1. Germline V gene lookup returns CDR1 SGHAT and CDR2 FQNNGV. The CDR3 is made up of 17 amino acids. Trimming at V came to 2 bases and at J to 6 bases, leaving 14 bases not matched to a gene. CDR3 protein: CASSLTAGTVAGDTQYF. CDR3 sequence (DNA): TGTGCCAGCAGCTTAACGGCCGGGACAGTAGCAGGCGATACGCAGTATTTT. The full variable domain, in which reference TRBV11-2 and TRBJ2-3 provide the parts outside the CDR3, is EAGVAQSPRYKIIEKRQSVAFWCNPISGHATLYWYQQILGQGPKLLIQFQNNGVVDDSQLPKDRFSAERLKGVDSTLKIQPAKLEDSAVYLCASSLTAGTVAGDTQYFGPGTRLTVL.

The V and J genes are TRBV2 and TRBJ1-4; 9 bases fit TRBD1. There are 16 residues in the CDR3. Germline V gene data show CDR1 as SNHLY and CDR2 as FYNNEI. V gave up 3 bases and J gave up 6 bases; unmatched junction bases: 8. Here the CDR3 DNA reads TGTGCCAGCAGTGAGAAGGGGACAGGGTTGTATGAAAAACTGTTTTTT. This gives the protein CASSEKGTGLYEKLFF.